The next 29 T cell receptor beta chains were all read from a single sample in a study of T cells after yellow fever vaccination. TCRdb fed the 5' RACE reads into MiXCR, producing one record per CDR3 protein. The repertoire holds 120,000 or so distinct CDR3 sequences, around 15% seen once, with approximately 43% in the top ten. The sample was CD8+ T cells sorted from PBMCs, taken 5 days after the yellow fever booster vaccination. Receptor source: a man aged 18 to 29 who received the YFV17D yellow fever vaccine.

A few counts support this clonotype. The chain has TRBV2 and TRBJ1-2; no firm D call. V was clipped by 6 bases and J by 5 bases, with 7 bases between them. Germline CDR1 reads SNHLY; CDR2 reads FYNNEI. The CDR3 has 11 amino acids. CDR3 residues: CASRKEYGYTF. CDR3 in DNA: TGTGCCAGCAGAAAGGAATATGGCTACACCTTC.

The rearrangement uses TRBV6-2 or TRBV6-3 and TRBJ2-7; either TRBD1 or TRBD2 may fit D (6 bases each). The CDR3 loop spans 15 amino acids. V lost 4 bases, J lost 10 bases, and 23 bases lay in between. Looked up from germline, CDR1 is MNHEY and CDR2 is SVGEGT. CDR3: CASSFLRGASVDQYF. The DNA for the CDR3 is TGTGCCAGCAGTTTTCTTAGGGGGGCGTCAGTCGACCAGTACTTC.

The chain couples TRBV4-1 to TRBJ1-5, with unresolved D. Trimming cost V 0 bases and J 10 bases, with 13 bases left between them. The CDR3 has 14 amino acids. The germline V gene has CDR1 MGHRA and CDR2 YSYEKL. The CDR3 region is CASSQDRVSQPQHF. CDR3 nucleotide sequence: TGCGCCAGCAGCCAAGATCGGGTATCACAACCCCAGCATTTT.

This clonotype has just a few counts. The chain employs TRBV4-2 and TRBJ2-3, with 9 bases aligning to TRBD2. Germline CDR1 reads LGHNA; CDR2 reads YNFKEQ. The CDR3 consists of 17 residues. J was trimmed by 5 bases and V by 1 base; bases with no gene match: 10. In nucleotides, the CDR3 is TGTGCCAGCAGCCAAGGAGAACTAGCGGGTGACGGAGATACGCAGTATTTT. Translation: CASSQGELAGDGDTQYF.

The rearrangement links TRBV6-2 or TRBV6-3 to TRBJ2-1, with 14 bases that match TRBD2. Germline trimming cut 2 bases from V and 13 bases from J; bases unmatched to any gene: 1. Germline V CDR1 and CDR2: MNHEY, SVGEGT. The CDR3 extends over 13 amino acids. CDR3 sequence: CASSYGTSGGQFF. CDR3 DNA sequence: TGTGCCAGCAGTTACGGGACTAGCGGGGGCCAGTTCTTC.

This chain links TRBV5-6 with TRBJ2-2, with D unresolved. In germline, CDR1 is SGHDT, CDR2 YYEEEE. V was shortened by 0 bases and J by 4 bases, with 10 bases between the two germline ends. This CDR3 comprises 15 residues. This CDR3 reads CASSLVGSGTGELFF. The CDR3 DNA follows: TGTGCCAGCAGCTTGGTAGGGTCCGGCACCGGGGAGCTGTTTTTT. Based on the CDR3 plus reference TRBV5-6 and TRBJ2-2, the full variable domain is DAGVTQSPTHLIKTRGQQVTLRCSPKSGHDTVSWYQQALGQGPQFIFQYYEEEERQRGNFPDRFSGHQFPNYSSELNVNALLLGDSALYLCASSLVGSGTGELFFGEGSRLTVL.

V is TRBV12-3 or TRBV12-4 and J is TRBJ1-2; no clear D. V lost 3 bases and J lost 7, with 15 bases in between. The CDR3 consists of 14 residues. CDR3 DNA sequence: TGTGCCAGCAGTTTGGGTGGCAGTGGGCTTGGCTACACCTTC. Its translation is CASSLGGSGLGYTF.

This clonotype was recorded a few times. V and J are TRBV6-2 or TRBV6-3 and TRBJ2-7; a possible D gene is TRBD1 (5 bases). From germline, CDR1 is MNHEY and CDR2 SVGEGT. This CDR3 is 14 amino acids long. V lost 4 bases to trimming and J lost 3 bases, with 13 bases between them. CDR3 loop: CASSSARAYYEQYF. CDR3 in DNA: TGTGCCAGCAGTTCAGCCAGGGCATACTACGAGCAGTACTTC.

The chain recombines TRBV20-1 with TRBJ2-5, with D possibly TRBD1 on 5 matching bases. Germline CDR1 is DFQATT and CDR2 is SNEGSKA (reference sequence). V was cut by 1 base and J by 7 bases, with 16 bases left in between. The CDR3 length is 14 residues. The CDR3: CSARAGPSFGTQYF. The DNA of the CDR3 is TGCAGTGCTAGAGCAGGGCCGTCGTTTGGGACCCAGTACTTC.

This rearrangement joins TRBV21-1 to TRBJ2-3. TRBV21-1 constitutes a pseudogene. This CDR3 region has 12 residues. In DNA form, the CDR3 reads TGTGCCAGCAGCAATTGCACAGATACGCAGTATTTT. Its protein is CASSNCTDTQYF.

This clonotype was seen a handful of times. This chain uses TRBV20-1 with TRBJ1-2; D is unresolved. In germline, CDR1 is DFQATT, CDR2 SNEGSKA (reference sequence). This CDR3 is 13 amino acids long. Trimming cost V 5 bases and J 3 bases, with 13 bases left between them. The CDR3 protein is CSAPEEDHYGYTF. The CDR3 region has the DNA TGCAGTGCTCCCGAGGAGGATCACTATGGCTACACCTTC.

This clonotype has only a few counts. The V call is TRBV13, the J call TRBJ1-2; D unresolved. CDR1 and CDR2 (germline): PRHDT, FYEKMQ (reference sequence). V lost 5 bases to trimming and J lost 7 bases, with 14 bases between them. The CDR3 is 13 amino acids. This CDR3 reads CASSPHSIFGYTF. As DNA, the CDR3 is TGTGCCAGCAGCCCGCATTCCATCTTTGGCTACACCTTC. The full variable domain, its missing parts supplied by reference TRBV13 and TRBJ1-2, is AAGVIQSPRHLIKEKRETATLKCYPIPRHDTVYWYQQGPGQDPQFLISFYEKMQSDKGSIPDRFSAQQFSDYHSELNMSSLELGDSALYFCASSPHSIFGYTFGSGTRLTVV.

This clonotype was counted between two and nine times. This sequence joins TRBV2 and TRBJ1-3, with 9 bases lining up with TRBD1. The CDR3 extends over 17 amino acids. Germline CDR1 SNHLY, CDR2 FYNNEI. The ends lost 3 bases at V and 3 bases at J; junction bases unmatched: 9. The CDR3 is CASSDPRDRGYGNTIYF. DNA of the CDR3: TGTGCCAGCAGTGACCCCCGTGACAGGGGGTATGGAAACACCATATATTTT.

The CDR3 DNA reads as TGTGCCAGCAGCGTAGAAGGGACACCCACAGATACGCAGTATTTT. This encodes CASSVEGTPTDTQYF. The chain carries TRBV9 and TRBJ2-3; D is possibly TRBD1 (6 bases). The CDR3 runs 15 residues. V shed 0 bases and J shed 2 bases, with 10 bases lying between them. Germline V gene sequence: CDR1 SGDLS, CDR2 YYNGEE.

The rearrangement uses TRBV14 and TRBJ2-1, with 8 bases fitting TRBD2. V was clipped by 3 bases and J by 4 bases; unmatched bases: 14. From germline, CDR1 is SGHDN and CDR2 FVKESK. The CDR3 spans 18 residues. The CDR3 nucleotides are TGTGCCAGCAGCCACCCAAGGGTACTAGCGGAAGGATACAATGAGCAGTTCTTC. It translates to CASSHPRVLAEGYNEQFF.

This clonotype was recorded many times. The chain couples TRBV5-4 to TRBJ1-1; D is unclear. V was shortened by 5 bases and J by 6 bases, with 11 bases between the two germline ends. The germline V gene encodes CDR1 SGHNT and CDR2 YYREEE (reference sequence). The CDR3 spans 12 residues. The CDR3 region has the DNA TGTGCCAGCAGGGCTGAGACCTCTGAAGCTTTCTTT. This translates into CASRAETSEAFF.

As DNA, the CDR3 is TGTGCCAGCATCCCCCCCACAGCTTCCTACGAGCAGTACGTC. This sequence encodes CASIPPTASYEQYV. This sequence joins TRBV2 and TRBJ2-7; D unclear. Trimming removed 7 bases at V and 1 base at J, with 14 bases between. Germline-derived CDR1 and CDR2 are SNHLY and FYNNEI. The CDR3 length is 14 residues.

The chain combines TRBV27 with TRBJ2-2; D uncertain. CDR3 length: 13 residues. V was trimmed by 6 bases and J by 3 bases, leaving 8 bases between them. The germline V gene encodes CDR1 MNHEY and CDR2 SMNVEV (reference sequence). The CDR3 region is CASSAVDTGELFF. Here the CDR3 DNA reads TGTGCCAGCAGCGCCGTAGACACCGGGGAGCTGTTTTTT.

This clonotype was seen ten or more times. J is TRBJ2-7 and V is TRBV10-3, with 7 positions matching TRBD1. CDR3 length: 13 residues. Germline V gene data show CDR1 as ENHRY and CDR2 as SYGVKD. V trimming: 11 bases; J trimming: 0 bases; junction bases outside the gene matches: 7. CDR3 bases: TGTGCCCTGGCAGGGGACAGCTCCTACGAGCAGTACTTC. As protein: CALAGDSSYEQYF.

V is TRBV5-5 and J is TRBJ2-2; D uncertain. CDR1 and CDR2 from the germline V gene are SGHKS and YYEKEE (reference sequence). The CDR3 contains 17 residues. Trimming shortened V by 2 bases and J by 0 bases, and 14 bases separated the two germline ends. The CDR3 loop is CASSFGPHLSNTGELFF. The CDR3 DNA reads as TGTGCCAGCAGCTTTGGACCACACCTTTCGAACACCGGGGAGCTGTTTTTT.

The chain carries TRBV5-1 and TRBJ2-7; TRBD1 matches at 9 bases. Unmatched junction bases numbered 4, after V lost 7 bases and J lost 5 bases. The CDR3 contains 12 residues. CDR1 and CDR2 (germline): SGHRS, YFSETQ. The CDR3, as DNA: TGCGCCAGCCGGGACAGGGTGGACGAGCAGTACTTC. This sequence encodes CASRDRVDEQYF.

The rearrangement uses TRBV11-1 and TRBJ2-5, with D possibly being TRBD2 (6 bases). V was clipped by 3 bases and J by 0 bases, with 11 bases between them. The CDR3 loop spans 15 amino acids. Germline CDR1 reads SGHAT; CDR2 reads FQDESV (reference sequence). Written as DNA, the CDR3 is TGTGCCAGCAGCTTTCTCGCGGGGAACCAAGAGACCCAGTACTTC. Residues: CASSFLAGNQETQYF.

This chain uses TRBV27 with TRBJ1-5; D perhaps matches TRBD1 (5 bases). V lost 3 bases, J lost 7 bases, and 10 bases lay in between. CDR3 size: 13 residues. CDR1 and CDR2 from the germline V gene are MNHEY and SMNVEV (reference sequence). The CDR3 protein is CASSFRVFQPQHF. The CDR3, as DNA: TGTGCCAGCAGTTTCAGGGTTTTCCAGCCCCAGCATTTT.

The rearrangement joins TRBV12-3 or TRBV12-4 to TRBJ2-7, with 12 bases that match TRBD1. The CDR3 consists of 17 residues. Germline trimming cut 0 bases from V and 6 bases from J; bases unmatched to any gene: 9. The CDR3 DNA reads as TGTGCCAGCAGTTTAGCGCTTAGAGGGACAGGGGGCTGCGAGCAGTACGTC. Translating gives CASSLALRGTGGCEQYV.

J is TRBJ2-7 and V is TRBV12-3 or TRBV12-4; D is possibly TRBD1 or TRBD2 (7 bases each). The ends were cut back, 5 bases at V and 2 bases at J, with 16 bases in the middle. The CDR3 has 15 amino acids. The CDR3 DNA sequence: TGTGCCAGCAGTCCAGGGGGGGCGGCCCCCTACGAGCAGTACTTC. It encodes CASSPGGAAPYEQYF.

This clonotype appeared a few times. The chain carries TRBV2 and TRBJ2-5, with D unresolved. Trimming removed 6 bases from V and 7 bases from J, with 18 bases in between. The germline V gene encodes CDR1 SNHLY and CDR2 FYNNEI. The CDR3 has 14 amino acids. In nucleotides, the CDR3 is TGTGCCAGCAGCCCCGGGTCCAACTTAGGGACCCAGTACTTC. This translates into CASSPGSNLGTQYF.

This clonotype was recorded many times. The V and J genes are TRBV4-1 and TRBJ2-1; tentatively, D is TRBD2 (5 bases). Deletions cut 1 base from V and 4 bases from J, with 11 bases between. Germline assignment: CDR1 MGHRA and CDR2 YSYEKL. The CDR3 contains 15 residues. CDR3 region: CASSQGLAVYNEQFF. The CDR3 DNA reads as TGCGCCAGCAGCCAAGGGCTAGCAGTTTACAATGAGCAGTTCTTC.

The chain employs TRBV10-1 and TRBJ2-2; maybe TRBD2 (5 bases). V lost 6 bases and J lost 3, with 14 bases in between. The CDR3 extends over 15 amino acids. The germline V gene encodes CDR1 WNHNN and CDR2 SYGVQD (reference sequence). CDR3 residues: CASSPWSGDTGELFF. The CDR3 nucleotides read TGCGCCAGCAGCCCATGGAGCGGCGACACCGGGGAGCTGTTTTTT.

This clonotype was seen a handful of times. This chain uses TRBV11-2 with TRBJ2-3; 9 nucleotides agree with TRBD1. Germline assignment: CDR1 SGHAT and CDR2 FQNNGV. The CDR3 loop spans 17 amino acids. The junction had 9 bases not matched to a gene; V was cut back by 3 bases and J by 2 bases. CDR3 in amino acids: CASSFPRTGAATDTQYF. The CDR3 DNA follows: TGTGCCAGCAGCTTCCCCCGGACAGGGGCCGCCACAGATACGCAGTATTTT.